One sample yielded the 2 T cell receptor beta chains listed below, sequenced in a study of T-cell reconstitution after alpha-beta-depleted transplantation in children. Unique molecular identifiers tagged the TCRbeta library. A single record per CDR3 protein comes from TCRdb applying MiXCR to the PCR reads. The table lists about 980,000 distinct CDR3 sequences, roughly 29% of them singletons, with 28% in the top ten. The sample in question was PBMCs, mostly from graft donor cells, obtained 360 days after TCRalphabeta/CD19-depleted stem cell transplant. All receptors derive from a boy younger than two who had a stem cell transplant for SCID, so the T cells may come from the graft donor.

The CDR3, as DNA: TGCGCCAGCAGCTTTGACAGGGGTTTCACTGAAGCTTTCTTT. Residues: CASSFDRGFTEAFF. The V and J genes are TRBV5-1 and TRBJ1-1; 8 bases are shared with TRBD1. The V segment lost 2 bases and the J segment 4 bases; nucleotides outside the gene matches: 4. The CDR3 contains 14 residues. From germline, CDR1 is SGHRS and CDR2 YFSETQ.

The chain joins TRBV20-1 to TRBJ1-1; maybe TRBD1 (6 bases). Per germline, CDR1 DFQATT and CDR2 SNEGSKA (reference sequence). The V end was cut by 0 bases, the J end by 1 base, with 9 bases between. The CDR3 is 14 residues long. CDR3 DNA: TGCAGTGCTAGAGAGGAGACAGGGAACACTGAAGCTTTCTTT. It translates to CSAREETGNTEAFF.